This TCR beta chain came from a study of CD8 T cells in Susac syndrome. Peripheral blood CD8+ and CD4+ T cells were profiled by TCR beta sequencing. TEMRA cells were enriched by FACS, and CD4+ and CD8+ T cells were negatively isolated. V lost 1 base, J lost 8 bases, and 12 bases lay in between. The CDR3 extends over 14 amino acids. Looked up from germline, CDR1 is SGHTA and CDR2 is FQGNSA. RNA in amounts of about 0.5 to 1 ug was reverse transcribed with random hexamers. With immunoSEQ multiplex PCR, TCR beta CDR3 was amplified across 54 Vbeta and 13 Jbeta. TCRdb reprocessed the immunoSEQ multiplex PCR reads with MiXCR, giving one entry per CDR3 protein. The profile shows about 250,000 distinct CDR3 sequences, just over 90% of them singletons.

The clonotype was recovered from a human donor with multiple sclerosis. The genes are TRBV7-2 and TRBJ2-1; possible D gene TRBD1, 6 bases. Sequenced material: CD4+ T cells from PBMCs. CDR3 nucleotides: TGTGCCAGCAGCTTAGAACCAGGGGACCATGAGCAGTTCTTC. This sequence encodes CASSLEPGDHEQFF.